The 4 T cell receptor beta chains reported below all come from one sample, sequenced in a study of Tregs in tolerant kidney transplant recipients. Generated by immunoSEQ multiplex PCR, the TCRdb table keeps only in-frame clones and is missing some. The sample lists tens of thousands of clones; 90% to 95% were seen once. Sequenced input: CD8+ T cells from blood. These receptors came from a human donor in good health.

J is TRBJ2-3 and V is TRBV11-2, with D perhaps TRBD1 (6 bases). This CDR3 contains 17 residues. Per the germline V gene, CDR1 is SGHAT and CDR2 is FQNNGV. The V gene lost 2 bases and the J gene lost 0 bases, with 15 bases spanning the gap. This CDR3 is CASSLPRDKPSTDTQYF. The CDR3 nucleotides read TGTGCCAGCAGCTTACCCCGGGACAAACCTAGCACAGATACGCAGTATTTT.

The chain uses TRBV5-1 and TRBJ2-1; the match to TRBD2 covers 8 bases. The CDR3 runs to 13 residues. V gave up 1 base and J gave up 9 bases; unmatched junction bases: 3. Germline V gene data show CDR1 as SGHRS and CDR2 as YFSETQ. DNA for the CDR3: TGCGCCAGCAGCTTGCGGGAGGGTGGTGAGCAGTTCTTC. Translation gives CASSLREGGEQFF.

The chain couples TRBV27 to TRBJ1-5; TRBD1 might be the D (5 bases). CDR1 and CDR2 from the germline V gene are MNHEY and SMNVEV (reference sequence). This CDR3 comprises 14 residues. The V gene lost 6 bases and the J gene lost 4 bases, with 13 bases spanning the gap. CDR3 DNA: TGTGCCAGCAGACTCGGTGAGGGGAATCAGCCCCAGCATTTT. Encoded protein: CASRLGEGNQPQHF.

The rearrangement joins TRBV27 to TRBJ2-1, with D possibly called TRBD1 or TRBD2 (6 bases each). Trimming stripped 2 bases from V and 6 bases from J, with 11 bases between. The germline V gene encodes CDR1 MNHEY and CDR2 SMNVEV (reference sequence). The CDR3 has 14 residues. Written as DNA, the CDR3 is TGTGCCAGCAGTTTAGGGGGGCTTCGCAATGAGCAGTTCTTC. Translated, it gives CASSLGGLRNEQFF.